This TCR beta chain stems from a study of radiotherapy plus CTLA-4 blockade in lung cancer. Study results and caveats: Reports identified early blood T cell clone dynamics, with interferon-beta, as the best response predictor. Blood TCR clones of tumor origin expanded after radiotherapy plus ipilimumab.

TCRdb's table, derived via immunoSEQ multiplex PCR, lists solely in-frame clones and lacks some. Among about 94,000 clones listed, roughly 80% were seen once. Lung cancer patients with chemo-refractory metastatic non-small-cell disease were given focal radiation plus CTLA-4 blockade with ipilimumab. CDR1 and CDR2 (germline): SGHKS, YYEKEE (reference sequence). With V trimmed by 2 bases and J by 7 bases, 7 bases remained unmatched. The CDR3 is 15 amino acids. This clone was found a few times. The antigen is not known. Sample: peripheral blood, taken from a patient treated with radiotherapy plus ipilimumab. The chain carries TRBV5-5 and TRBJ2-1; 9 bases line up with TRBD2. This receptor was identified in a human donor with non-small cell lung cancer that progressed on radiotherapy plus ipilimumab. The CDR3 loop is CASSFKAGGPNEQFF. The CDR3 DNA sequence: TGTGCCAGCAGCTTCAAGGCGGGAGGGCCAAATGAGCAGTTCTTC.